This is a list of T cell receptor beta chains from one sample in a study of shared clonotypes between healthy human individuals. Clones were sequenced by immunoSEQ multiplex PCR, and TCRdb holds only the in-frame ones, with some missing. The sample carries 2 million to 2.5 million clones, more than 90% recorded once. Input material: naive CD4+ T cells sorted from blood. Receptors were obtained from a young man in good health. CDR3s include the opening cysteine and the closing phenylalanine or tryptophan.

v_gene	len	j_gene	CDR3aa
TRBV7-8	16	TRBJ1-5	CASSLAWDRGHQPQHF
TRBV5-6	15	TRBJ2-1	CASSLGRGYYNEQFF
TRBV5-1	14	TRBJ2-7	CASSVGQGSYEQYF
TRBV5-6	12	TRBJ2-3	CASSLVPDTQYF
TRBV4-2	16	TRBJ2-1	CASSQTRDRSYNEQFF
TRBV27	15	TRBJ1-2	CASSIIGRGEDGYTF
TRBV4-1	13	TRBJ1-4	CASSLLVRSKLFF
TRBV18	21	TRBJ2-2	CASSPGSQGTWTSGSTGELFF
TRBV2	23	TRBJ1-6	CASSFDILKFGIGGSSYNSPLHF
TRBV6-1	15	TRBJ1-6	CASSEVRTDDSPLHF
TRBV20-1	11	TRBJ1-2	CSATQGVVYTF
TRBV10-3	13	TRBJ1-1	CAISDSQNTEAFF
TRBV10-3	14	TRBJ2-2	CAISGGPGTGELFF
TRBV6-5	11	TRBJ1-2	CASGKGGGYTF
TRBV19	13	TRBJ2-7	CASSRDTLYEQYF
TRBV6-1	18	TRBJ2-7	CASSEINAFGGATYEQYF
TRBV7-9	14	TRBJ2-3	CASSPEDSPDTQYF
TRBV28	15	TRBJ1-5	CASSETRAHMSPQHF
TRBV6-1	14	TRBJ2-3	CASSSTSGADTQYF
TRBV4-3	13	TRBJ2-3	CASSQDWRDTQYF
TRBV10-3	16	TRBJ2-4	CAISEGDRGRTNIQYF
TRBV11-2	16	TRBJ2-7	CASSLAPGSSITRQYF
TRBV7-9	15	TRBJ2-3	CASSLAGQGSDTQYF
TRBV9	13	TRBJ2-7	CASSVGGSYEQYF
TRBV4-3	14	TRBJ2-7	CASSPLQGYYEQYF
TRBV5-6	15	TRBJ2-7	CASSLTRQTLGEQYF
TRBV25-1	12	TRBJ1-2	CASSDSVGGYTF
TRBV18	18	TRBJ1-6	CASSYRQEQGSYNSPLHF
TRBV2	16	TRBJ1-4	CASSEARTLIGKKLFF
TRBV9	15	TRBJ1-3	CASSVGQGNGNTIYF
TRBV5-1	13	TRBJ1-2	CASSSGTVEGYTF
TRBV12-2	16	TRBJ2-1	CASRQLAGTAYNEQFF
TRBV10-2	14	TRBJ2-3	CASRETGRTDTQYF
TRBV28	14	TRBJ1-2	CASSLLPANYGYTF
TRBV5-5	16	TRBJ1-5	CASSLGLQASNQPQHF
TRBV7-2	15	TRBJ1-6	CASRQGLAYNSPLHF
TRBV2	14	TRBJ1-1	CASSEEAKNTEAFF
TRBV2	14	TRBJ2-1	CASMEDSRGYEQFF
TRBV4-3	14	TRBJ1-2	CASSRTGVNYGYTF
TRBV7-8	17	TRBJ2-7	CASSLWTGLGLANEQYF
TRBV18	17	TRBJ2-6	CASSPPQELTGANVLTF
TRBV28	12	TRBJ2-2	CASKGPHGELFF
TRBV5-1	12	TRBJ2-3	CASSFIEDTQYF
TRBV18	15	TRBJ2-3	CASSPRALQRDTQYF
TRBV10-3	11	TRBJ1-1	CAISGTVGAFF
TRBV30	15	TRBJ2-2	CAWSPGQGGPGELFF
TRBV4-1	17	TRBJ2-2	CASSQDHWGLNTGELFF
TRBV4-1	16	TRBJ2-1	CASSRRGPSSYNEQFF
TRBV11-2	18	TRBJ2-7	CASSASLGLAGGAYEQYF
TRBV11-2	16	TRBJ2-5	CASSLGRGGDEETQYF
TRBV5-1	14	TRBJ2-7	CASSYGRSSYEQYF
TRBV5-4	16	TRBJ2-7	CASSFPASGGTYEQYF
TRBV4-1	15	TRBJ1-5	CASSQGPGSNQPQHF
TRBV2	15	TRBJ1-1	CASSEVTGWDTEAFF
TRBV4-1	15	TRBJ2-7	CASSLERGYSYEQYF
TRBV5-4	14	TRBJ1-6	CASSFYRGDSPLHF
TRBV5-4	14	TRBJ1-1	CASALRAGDTEAFF
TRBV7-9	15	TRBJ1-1	CASSLGGAGRTEAFF
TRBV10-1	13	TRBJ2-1	CASSASGTDLWFF